The clone carrying this T cell receptor beta chain appeared a single time. The CDR3 length is 13 residues. V was trimmed by 3 bases and J by 6 bases, leaving 11 bases between them. The germline gives CDR1 MNHEY, CDR2 SMNVEV (reference sequence). The assay was immunoSEQ multiplex PCR, and TCRdb's table has in-frame clones only and misses some. The sample contains around 56,000 clones, about 89% of which appear only once. These data originate in a study of T cell changes during pregnancy in multiple sclerosis. This rearrangement joins TRBV27 to TRBJ1-2; tentatively, D is TRBD1 (5 bases). This clonotype was sampled from a female donor with multiple sclerosis, enrolled in a pregnancy study. Sequencing was performed on CD4+ T cells from peripheral blood mononuclear cells, taken in the first trimester of pregnancy. The CDR3 region is CASSFRGSDGYTF. The DNA of the CDR3 is TGTGCCAGCAGTTTTAGGGGTTCGGATGGCTACACCTTC.